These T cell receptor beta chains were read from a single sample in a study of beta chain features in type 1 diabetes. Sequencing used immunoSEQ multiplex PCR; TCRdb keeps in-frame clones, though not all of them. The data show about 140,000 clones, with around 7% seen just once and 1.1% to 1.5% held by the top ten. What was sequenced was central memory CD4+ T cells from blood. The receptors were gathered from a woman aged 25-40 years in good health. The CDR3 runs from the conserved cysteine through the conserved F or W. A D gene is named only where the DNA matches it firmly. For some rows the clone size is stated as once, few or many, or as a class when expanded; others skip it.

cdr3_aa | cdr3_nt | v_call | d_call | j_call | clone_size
CAWSLTGNPDTQYF | TGTGCCTGGAGTCTGACAGGGAACCCAGATACGCAGTATTTT | TRBV30 | TRBD1 | TRBJ2-3 | few
CASSPDQTGYF | TGTGCCAGCTCACCCGATCAAACGGGGTATTTT | TRBV18 | - | TRBJ2-3 | many
CASREAGAQYNEQFF | TGCGCCAGCAGGGAGGCGGGGGCCCAATACAATGAGCAGTTCTTC | TRBV5-1 | - | TRBJ2-1 | few
CASSLRDRGRRSPDTAYNEQFF | TGTGCCAGCAGTTTGCGGGACAGGGGGCGAAGGAGTCCGGACACAGCCTACAATGAGCAGTTCTTC | TRBV28 | TRBD1 | TRBJ2-1 | -
CASSALDRNTEAFF | TGTGCCAGCAGCGCCCTGGACAGGAACACTGAAGCTTTCTTT | TRBV9 | - | TRBJ1-1 | few
CASSHSGRGETQYF | TGTGCCAGCAGCCATAGCGGACGGGGGGAGACCCAGTACTTC | TRBV7-3 | - | TRBJ2-5 | few
CASSASDGGPNTGELFF | TGTGCCAGCTCAGCCTCTGACGGGGGTCCGAACACCGGGGAGCTGTTTTTT | TRBV18 | - | TRBJ2-2 | few
CALGTSGTVSSYNEQFF | TGTGCCCTCGGGACTAGCGGGACCGTGAGCTCCTACAATGAGCAGTTCTTC | TRBV10-3 | TRBD2 | TRBJ2-1 | -
CASSDGTSGSPTGELFF | TGTGCCAGCAGTGACGGGACTAGCGGGAGCCCGACCGGGGAGCTGTTTTTT | TRBV25-1 | TRBD2 | TRBJ2-2 | few
CASSLGNRGLYNEQFF | TGCGCCAGCAGCTTGGGAAACAGGGGGCTCTACAATGAGCAGTTCTTC | TRBV5-1 | TRBD1 | TRBJ2-1 | few
CASREGGVAGNTIYF | TGTGCCAGCAGAGAGGGGGGGGTAGCTGGAAACACCATATATTTT | TRBV28 | - | TRBJ1-3 | -